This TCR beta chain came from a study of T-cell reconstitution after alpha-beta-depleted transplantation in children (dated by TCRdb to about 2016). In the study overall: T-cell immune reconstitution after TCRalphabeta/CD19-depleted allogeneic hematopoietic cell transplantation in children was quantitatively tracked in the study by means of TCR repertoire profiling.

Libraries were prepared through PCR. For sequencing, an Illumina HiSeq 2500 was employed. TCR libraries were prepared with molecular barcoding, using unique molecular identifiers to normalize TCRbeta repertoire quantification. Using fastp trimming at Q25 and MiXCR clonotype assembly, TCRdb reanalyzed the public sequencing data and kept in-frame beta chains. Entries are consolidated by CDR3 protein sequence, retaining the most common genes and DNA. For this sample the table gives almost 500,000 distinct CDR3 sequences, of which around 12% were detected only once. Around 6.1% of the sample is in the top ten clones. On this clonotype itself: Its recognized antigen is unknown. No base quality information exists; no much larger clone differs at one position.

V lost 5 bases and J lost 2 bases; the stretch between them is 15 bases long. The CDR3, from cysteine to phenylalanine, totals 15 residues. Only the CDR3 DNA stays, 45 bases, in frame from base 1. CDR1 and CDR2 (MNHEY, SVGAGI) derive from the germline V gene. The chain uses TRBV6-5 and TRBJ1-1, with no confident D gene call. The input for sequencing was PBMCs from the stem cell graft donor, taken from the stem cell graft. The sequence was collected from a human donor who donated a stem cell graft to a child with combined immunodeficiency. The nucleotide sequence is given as TGTGCCAGCAGTACTCAACCGGGGTCCAACACTGAAGCTTTCTTT. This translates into CASSTQPGSNTEAFF.